This T cell receptor (beta chain) is from a study of blood T cell repertoires in COVID-19. This CDR3 comprises 16 residues. V was shortened by 7 bases and J by 5 bases, with 21 bases between the two germline ends. Germline-derived CDR1 and CDR2 are SGHAT and FQNNGV. TCRdb keeps only in-frame clones here, not all; method: immunoSEQ multiplex PCR. Of some 250,000 clones listed, roughly nine tenths are singletons. The chain recombines TRBV11-2 with TRBJ2-1; tentative D call: TRBD2 (7 bases). The receptor's source is a woman aged 25 to 39 with COVID-19, enrolled during active disease. Specimen: peripheral blood. This chain's CDR3 is CASIARGALTDNEQFF. CDR3 DNA sequence: TGTGCCAGCATCGCCCGGGGGGCCTTAACAGACAATGAGCAGTTCTTC.